This T cell receptor (beta chain) appears in the sequencing data of a study of vaccination effects on CD4 cells after COVID-19. Measured with immunoSEQ multiplex PCR; TCRdb has only the in-frame clones, and not every one. This sample has under 80,000 clones, with 74% found just once. The germline CDR1 and CDR2 sequences are SGHVS and FQNEAQ. J gave up 8 bases and V 6 bases, and 4 bases lay outside the gene matches. This CDR3 spans 12 amino acids. Concerning this clone: Its antigen is currently unknown.

ViraFEST expansion of antigen-specific CD4+ T cells with viral peptide pools preceded sequencing. Subsequent to less than eleven days of culture, CD4+ T cells were isolated. The chain uses TRBV7-8 and TRBJ2-3, with TRBD1 matching over 8 bases. The clonotype originates from a human donor who received a COVID-19 vaccine. The sequencing used CD4+ T cells from PBMCs cultured with HCoV-229E spike peptides, collected before COVID-19 vaccination. The CDR3 loop is CASRPGQGTQYF. CDR3 coding DNA: TGTGCCAGCAGACCCGGACAGGGTACGCAGTATTTT.